This TCR beta chain stems from a study of blood T cell repertoires in COVID-19. The germline V and J ends were trimmed by 4 bases and 2 bases, with 8 bases remaining between them. This CDR3 is 13 amino acids long. Germline CDR1 and CDR2: SGHDN and FVKESK. Using immunoSEQ multiplex PCR, the repertoire was profiled, and TCRdb retains in-frame clones only, with some absent. The sample consists of around 200,000 clones, around 82% of them appearing once. The V call is TRBV14, the J call TRBJ1-1; possible D gene TRBD1, 6 bases. This TCR derives from a man aged 45 to 65 with active or convalescent COVID-19. The sequencing sample was made of peripheral blood. CDR3 region: CASSRGLNTEAFF. CDR3 DNA: TGTGCCAGCAGCCGGGGGCTTAACACTGAAGCTTTCTTT.